The T cell receptor (beta chain) described here comes from a study of T-cell reconstitution after alpha-beta-depleted transplantation in children. Study results and caveats: A year had passed since transplant, and T-cell counts and diversity by then came mostly from newly produced T cells.

Unique molecular identifiers were incorporated when the TCRbeta library was constructed. MiXCR was run by TCRdb on the PCR reads, yielding one entry per CDR3 protein. The sample lists about 980,000 distinct CDR3 sequences, 25% to 30% occurring once. Note on this clonotype: No antigen is known for it.

Trimming removed 9 bases from V and 4 bases from J, with 12 bases in between. The CDR3 has 13 residues. Germline values: CDR1 LGHNA, CDR2 YNFKEQ. The source was PBMCs, mostly from graft donor cells, collected 360 days after TCRalphabeta/CD19-depleted stem cell transplant. The chain uses TRBV4-2 and TRBJ2-2, with D possibly TRBD2 on 6 matching bases. The receptor comes from a boy under three years old who had a stem cell transplant for SCID, so the T cells may come from the graft donor. The CDR3 protein is CASQLASTGELFF. CDR3 bases: TGTGCCAGTCAACTAGCATCCACCGGGGAGCTGTTTTTT.